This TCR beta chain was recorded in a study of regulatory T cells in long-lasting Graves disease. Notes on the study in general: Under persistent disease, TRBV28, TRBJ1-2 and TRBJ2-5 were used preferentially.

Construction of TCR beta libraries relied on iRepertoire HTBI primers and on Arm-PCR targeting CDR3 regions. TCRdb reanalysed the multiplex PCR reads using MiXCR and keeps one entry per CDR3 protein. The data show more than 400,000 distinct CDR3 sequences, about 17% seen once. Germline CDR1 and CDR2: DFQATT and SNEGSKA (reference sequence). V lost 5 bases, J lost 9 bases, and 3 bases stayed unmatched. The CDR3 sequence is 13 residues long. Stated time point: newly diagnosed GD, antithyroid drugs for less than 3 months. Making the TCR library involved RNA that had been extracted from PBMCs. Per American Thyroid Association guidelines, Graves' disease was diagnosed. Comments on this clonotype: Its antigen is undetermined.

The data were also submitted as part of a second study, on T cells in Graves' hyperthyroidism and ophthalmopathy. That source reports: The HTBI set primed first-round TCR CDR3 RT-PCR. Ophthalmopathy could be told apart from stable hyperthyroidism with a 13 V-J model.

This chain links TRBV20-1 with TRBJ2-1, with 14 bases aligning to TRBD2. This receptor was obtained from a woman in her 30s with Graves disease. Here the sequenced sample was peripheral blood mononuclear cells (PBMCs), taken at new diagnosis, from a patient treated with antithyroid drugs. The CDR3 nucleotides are TGCAGTGCTGCCGGACTAGCGGGAGGTGAGCAGTTCTTC. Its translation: CSAAGLAGGEQFF.